This T cell receptor beta chain is drawn from a study of esophageal squamous cell carcinoma under preoperative chemotherapy. MiXCR, run by TCRdb on the PCR reads, gives a single entry per CDR3 protein. Of about 30,000 distinct CDR3 sequences in the sample, about half were seen once. Remarks on this clonotype: Its specificity is not known.

General study points: After treatment, tumor-infiltrating lymphocytes apparently came partly from blood T cells.

This CDR3 is built from 15 residues. Trimming removed 10 bases at V and 1 base at J, with 19 bases between. Germline lookup yields CDR1 ENHRY and CDR2 SYGVKD. Noted time point: before preoperative PTX-NDP chemotherapy. This sample was gathered from a patient given preoperative chemotherapy. The clonotype comes from a human donor with esophageal squamous cell carcinoma. The donor label of this sample is uncertain. The chain combines TRBV10-3 with TRBJ2-5; a weak D match, TRBD2 (6 bases). CDR3 nucleotides: TGTGCCACGGGTGCGGAGGGGCGTGCCCAAGAGACCCAGTACTTC. Protein sequence: CATGAEGRAQETQYF.